This T cell receptor beta chain comes out of a study of T-cell reconstitution after alpha-beta-depleted transplantation in children (dated by TCRdb to the mid-2010s). At the level of the whole study: The study quantitatively tracked T-cell immune reconstitution after TCRalphabeta/CD19-depleted allogeneic hematopoietic cell transplantation in children using TCR repertoire profiling.

Libraries were prepared through PCR. TCRdb names Illumina HiSeq 2500 as the instrument used. TCR library preparation used molecular barcoding, with unique molecular identifiers applied to normalize quantification of the TCRbeta repertoire. TCRdb handled the public reads itself, with Q25 trimming in fastp and clone calling in MiXCR, and kept productive beta chains. Every entry covers one CDR3 protein and lists the most common genes and DNA from its rows. Across this sample there are about 230,000 distinct CDR3 sequences, with 8% to 10% seen only once. The top ten clones comprise around 6.2% of the sample. As regards this clonotype: This receptor's antigen is unknown. Within one base of it there is no much larger clone, and no base qualities were kept.

Based on the germline V gene (reference sequence), the CDR1 and CDR2 sequences are DFQATT and SNEGSKA. The CDR3 contains 16 residues, cysteine and phenylalanine counted. Only the CDR3 portion is preserved as DNA: 48 bases, with reading frame beginning at the first base. V is cut by 0 bases and J by 7 bases, and the space between the germline ends is 19 bases. This clonotype originated in a human donor who donated a stem cell graft to a child with acute lymphoblastic leukemia. The material was PBMCs from the stem cell graft donor, obtained from the stem cell graft. This chain joins TRBV20-1 to TRBJ2-4; a weak D assignment points to TRBD2 (5 bases agree). The CDR3 in this case is CSARDFAGRGWNIQYF. In nucleotide form, the sequence is TGCAGTGCTAGAGATTTCGCTGGCCGGGGTTGGAACATTCAGTACTTC.